This T cell receptor (beta chain) was recovered during a study of monozygotic twins with inflammatory bowel disease (dated by TCRdb to between 2018 and 2021). At the level of the whole study: In total, 28 monozygotic twin pairs made up the full study: 19 Danish pairs, all IBD-discordant, plus nine German pairs, of which four were IBD-concordant and five were IBD-discordant. Each individual had, on average, about 151 000 unique TCRalpha sequences and 181 000 unique TCRbeta sequences available for analysis. Disease-associated traits were sought mainly through comparisons between IBD patients and their genetically identical healthy co-twins within discordant pairs. Beyond this particular receptor, the publication reports: IBD patients shared fewer clonotypes with other individuals than healthy twins did, most markedly in patients showing signs of disease activity. The analysis was unable to tell different T cell subtypes apart. No single strong signal or clonotype linked to IBD turned up in the results, so the idea that one exists was not supported. Repertoire similarity did not differ between concordant and discordant twins, which could be due to limited statistical power. Measured by the inverse Simpson index, TCRbeta repertoire diversity was lower in IBD patients than in their healthy co-twins. Differing immunosuppressive treatments among patients may have added background noise and inter-individual variability to the repertoires.

A 2.5 ml peripheral blood sample was drawn into PAXgene tubes per donor and stored at -80°C. Total RNA was isolated from whole blood with the PAXgene blood miRNA kit on an automated QIAcube, without T cell sorting. Peripheral blood from monozygotic twin pairs concordant or discordant for inflammatory bowel disease was subjected to deep TCRalpha and TCRbeta repertoire profiling with unique molecular barcoding. Smoking habits were recorded for all twin pairs, and individuals were classified as current, former or never smokers. Library preparation used 5' RACE. Preparation of each TCR library used approximately 4,000 ng of total RNA. For each sample, cDNA was synthesized in eight separate reactions using SMARTScribe reverse transcriptase. Unique molecular identifiers containing a 6-nucleotide sample barcode were introduced through template switching during cDNA synthesis. Amplification of TCRalpha and TCRbeta cDNA involved two nested PCRs of 16 and 9 cycles, and each PCR was followed by bead purification. Before amplification, cDNA was treated with uracil DNA-glycosylase and purified using the QIAquick PCR purification kit. The second PCR added Illumina TruSeq-compatible adapters along with sample-specific barcodes. Library quality and concentration were assessed using TapeStation and Qubit, and roughly 5 ng of each library was pooled. Sequencing of pooled libraries was carried out on an Illumina HiSeq2500 single-index Rapid Run using 2 x 100 bp reads and custom sequencing primers. The authors processed their data as follows. MiGEC version 1.2.6 was used for UMI-based consensus assembly, which corrected PCR and sequencing errors. V(D)J alignment, clonotype assembly and CDR3 extraction were performed with MiXCR version 2.1.1. Gene usage, clonotype sharing and MAIT/NKT TCR abundance were normalised by analysing the top 1000, 10 000 and 20 000 clonotypes per sample. Diversity was computed as the inverse Simpson index with the vegan R package after downsampling to 27 000 UMIs. Paired Mann-Whitney U tests were applied to discordant twin pairs, and Benjamini-Hochberg correction was used for multiple testing. Following TCRdb reprocessing, every CDR3 protein sequence forms one entry, and DNA is not provided. The V and J calls were not made by the authors but by TCRdb's processing. The sample table records hundreds of thousands of distinct CDR3 sequences. The ten largest clones add up to roughly 2.3% of the sample.

The CDR3, from cysteine to phenylalanine, totals 13 residues. DNA for this receptor is not on file. A note on this clonotype: What this receptor recognizes is not known.

The sample was blood. The clonotype was recovered from a human donor with ulcerative colitis or Crohn's disease, or a healthy co-twin of an affected twin (not recorded which). Recombination linked TRBV12-3 or TRBV12-4 to TRBJ1-2. The CDR3 here reads CASSSRNRFGYTF.